What follows are 16 T cell receptor beta chains derived from one specimen sequenced in a study of molecular identifiers for immune sequencing clone quantification. One entry per CDR3 protein results from TCRdb running MiXCR on the PCR reads. This table has about 510,000 distinct CDR3 sequences, about a fifth appearing once. The sequenced sample was naive CD8+ T cells from blood, with Jurkat cell RNA spiked in. Stated subset: FACS-sorted CD8+CD4-CCR7+CD45RA+ naive T cells. Source of these receptors: a human donor in good health. Some libraries in this study had Jurkat cell RNA spiked in.

This clonotype was seen ten or more times. The chain uses TRBV7-8 and TRBJ2-6, with D uncertain. Germline CDR1 and CDR2: SGHVS and FQNEAQ. Deletions cut 7 bases from V and 2 bases from J, with 18 bases between. This CDR3 spans 17 amino acids. In nucleotides, the CDR3 is TGTGCCAGCACCACCCAGGCCAGTTCTGCTGGGGCCAACGTCCTGACTTTC. Translation gives CASTTQASSAGANVLTF.

As to this clonotype: The germline gene is not matched at one end of the junction; a read error may be the cause. This chain connects TRBV12-3 or TRBV12-4 to TRBJ2-3; tentatively, D is TRBD1 (6 bases). The CDR3 is 18 amino acids. DNA of the CDR3: TGTGTCAGCAGCACAATCCGGGACATGGGAAAGAACACAGATACGCAGTATTTT. It is translated as CVSSTIRDMGKNTDTQYF.

On this clonotype itself: A much larger clone is a single base away; this may be a read error. The chain carries TRBV9 and TRBJ2-3; the D gene could be TRBD1 or TRBD2 (5 bases each). CDR1 is SGDLS, CDR2 YYNGEE, per germline. The CDR3 loop spans 15 amino acids. This chain's CDR3 is CASGVEGSDTDTQYF. Written as DNA, the CDR3 is TGTGCCAGCGGCGTAGAGGGGTCAGACACAGATACGCAGTATTTT.

Comments on this clonotype: With a much larger clone just one base away, this may be a read error. The gene calls are TRBV13 and TRBJ2-3, with 9 bases identical to TRBD2. The CDR3 consists of 16 residues. The V gene's germline CDR1 is PRHDT and CDR2 FYEKMQ (reference sequence). The CDR3 DNA is TGTGCCAGCAGCTTAGAGTCACTAGCGGGTACAGATACGCGGTATTTT. This encodes CASSLESLAGTDTRYF.

This clonotype was observed a handful of times. This chain links TRBV16 with TRBJ1-2; 8 bases map to TRBD1. V lost 0 bases to trimming and J lost 2 bases; unmatched junction nucleotides: 2. Germline CDR1 is KGHSY and CDR2 is FQNENV. There are 15 residues in the CDR3. CDR3 nucleotides: TGTGCCAGCAGCCAATCTGACAGGGGAAACTATGGCTACACCTTC. Protein: CASSQSDRGNYGYTF.

This clonotype was recorded a few times. V and J are TRBV19 and TRBJ2-7; the match to TRBD1 covers 12 bases. CDR3 length equals 16 residues. Looked up from germline, CDR1 is LNHDA and CDR2 is SQIVND (reference sequence). V lost 8 bases to trimming and J lost 2 bases; unmatched junction nucleotides: 10. CDR3: CASSHGDRGLAYEQYF. CDR3 sequence (DNA): TGTGCCAGTTCGCACGGGGACAGGGGGCTGGCCTACGAGCAGTACTTC.

CDR3 DNA: TGCAGTGCTAGAGATGGTCACGGGAGGGCCTGGGGAACCTACAATGAGCAGTTCTTC. This sequence encodes CSARDGHGRAWGTYNEQFF. The chain couples TRBV20-1 to TRBJ2-1; 8 bases are a match to TRBD2. V lost 0 bases, J lost 2 bases, and 15 bases stayed unmatched. CDR3 length: 19 residues. CDR1 is DFQATT, CDR2 SNEGSKA, per germline (reference sequence).

The rearrangement links TRBV19 to TRBJ1-5, with D perhaps matching TRBD1 (5 bases). Trimming pared 1 base from V and 5 bases from J, leaving 12 bases between. CDR3 size: 15 residues. Looked up from germline, CDR1 is LNHDA and CDR2 is SQIVND (reference sequence). The CDR3 is CASSIGGGIDQPQHF. CDR3 coding DNA: TGTGCCAGTAGTATAGGGGGGGGTATCGATCAGCCCCAGCATTTT.

The rearrangement uses TRBV20-1 and TRBJ2-2; D might be TRBD1 (6 bases). The CDR3 sequence is 15 residues long. Germline CDR1 DFQATT, CDR2 SNEGSKA (reference sequence). V was clipped by 6 bases and J by 1 base, with 15 bases between them. This CDR3 is CSAHFIQGNTGELFF. As DNA, the CDR3 is TGCAGTGCCCACTTTATACAGGGGAACACCGGGGAGCTGTTTTTT.

The DNA for the CDR3 is TGTGCCAGCAGCCAAGAAGAGGGGGCAAACGAAAAACTGTTTTTT. This gives the protein CASSQEEGANEKLFF. The chain is built from TRBV3-1 and TRBJ1-4; TRBD1 matches at 7 bases. The V gene's germline CDR1 is LGHDT and CDR2 YNNKEL (reference sequence). V was pared by 0 bases and J by 8 bases, with 6 bases of the junction left unmatched. This CDR3 has 15 amino acids.

This clonotype was observed many times. The V call is TRBV28, the J call TRBJ2-3; 7 bases match TRBD2. The germline gives CDR1 MDHEN, CDR2 SYDVKM. Losses at the gene ends were 5 bases for V and 3 bases for J; bases not matched to a gene: 8. The CDR3 runs to 15 residues. The CDR3 is CASSLGSGGTDTQYF. CDR3 in DNA: TGTGCCAGCAGTCTCGGATCGGGGGGAACAGATACGCAGTATTTT. Using reference TRBV28 and TRBJ2-3 for the parts outside the CDR3, the full variable domain is DVKVTQSSRYLVKRTGEKVFLECVQDMDHENMFWYRQDPGLGLRLIYFSYDVKMKEKGDIPEGYSVSREKKERFSLILESASTNQTSMYLCASSLGSGGTDTQYFGPGTRLTVL.

This clonotype came up a few times. The chain links TRBV4-3 to TRBJ2-7; 11 bases line up with TRBD2. The CDR3 sequence is 16 residues long. The J segment lost 4 bases and the V segment lost 0 bases, leaving 5 bases of the junction unmatched. From germline, CDR1 is LGHNA and CDR2 YSLEER. Written as DNA, the CDR3 is TGCGCCAGCAGCCAAGATCTAGCGGGGGGACTATACGAGCAGTACTTC. Its translation: CASSQDLAGGLYEQYF.

On this clonotype: This may stem from a read error, because a much larger clone lies one nucleotide away. The chain recombines TRBV10-3 with TRBJ1-1; no clear D gene. V lost 4 bases, J lost 4 bases, and 10 bases lay in between. This CDR3 comprises 13 residues. The germline CDR1 and CDR2 sequences are ENHRY and SYGVKD. CDR3 loop: CAISGSGRTEAFF. In nucleotides, the CDR3 is TGTGCCATCAGTGGGTCTGGCCGCACTGAAGCTTTCTTT.

The table lists this clonotype with many counts. The V and J genes are TRBV12-3 or TRBV12-4 and TRBJ2-7; tentative D call: TRBD1 (6 bases). The CDR3 is 14 amino acids. V was trimmed by 1 base and J by 5 bases, leaving 12 bases between them. The CDR3 here is CASSLGKGGNEQYF. CDR3 DNA sequence: TGTGCCAGCAGTTTAGGGAAAGGGGGAAACGAGCAGTACTTC.

This clonotype was counted between two and nine times. V is TRBV4-3 and J is TRBJ1-1, with D possibly TRBD1 on 6 matching bases. The CDR3 length is 16 residues. The V end lost 0 bases, the J end lost 2 bases, and 13 bases lay between the germline ends. Germline CDR1 reads LGHNA; CDR2 reads YSLEER. CDR3 DNA: TGCGCCAGCAGCCAAGAATCGGTGGGGGGCAACACTGAAGCTTTCTTT. Translating it yields CASSQESVGGNTEAFF.

This clonotype was observed at least ten times. The V and J genes are TRBV2 and TRBJ1-1; 7 bases align to TRBD1. Germline V gene data show CDR1 as SNHLY and CDR2 as FYNNEI. This CDR3 has 14 amino acids. Trimming cost V 4 bases and J 3 bases; bases outside gene matches: 5. The CDR3 bases are TGTGCCAGCAGTGGAGCAGGGGGGTACACTGAAGCTTTCTTT. Protein sequence: CASSGAGGYTEAFF.